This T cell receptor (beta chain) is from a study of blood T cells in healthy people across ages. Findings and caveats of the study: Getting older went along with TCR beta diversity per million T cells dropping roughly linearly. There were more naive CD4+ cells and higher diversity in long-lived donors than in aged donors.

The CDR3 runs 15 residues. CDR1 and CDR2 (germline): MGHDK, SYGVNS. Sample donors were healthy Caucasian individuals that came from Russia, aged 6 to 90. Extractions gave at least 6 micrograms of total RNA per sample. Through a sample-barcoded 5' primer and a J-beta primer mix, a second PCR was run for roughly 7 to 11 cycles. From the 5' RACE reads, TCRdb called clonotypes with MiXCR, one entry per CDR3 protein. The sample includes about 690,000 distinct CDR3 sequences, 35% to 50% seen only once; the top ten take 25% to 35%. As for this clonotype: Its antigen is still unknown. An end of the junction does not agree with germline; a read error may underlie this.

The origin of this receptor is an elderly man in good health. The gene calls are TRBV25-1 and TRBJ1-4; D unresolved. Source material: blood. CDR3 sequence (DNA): TGTGCCAGCAGTGGACAAATCCCAACCAATGAAAAACTGTTTTTT. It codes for CASSGQIPTNEKLFF.